A single sample gave rise to the 9 T cell receptor beta chains below, sequenced in a study of post-analysis software for immune sequencing data. Carried by the TCR beta cDNA libraries were unique molecular identifiers. TCRdb reprocessed the PCR reads with MiXCR, giving one entry per CDR3 protein. The table shows roughly 540,000 distinct CDR3 sequences, with approximately 31% occurring only once. Their target antigens are unknown. The study, taken as a whole, reports: Compared with controls, patients had more of roughly five TRBV segments, including TRBV5-6, TRBV5-1 and TRBV20-1.

The sequenced sample consisted of blood. These receptor sequences come from a girl aged 2 to 17 with multiple sclerosis.

This clonotype turned up a few times. The V and J genes are TRBV6-6 and TRBJ2-7; 7 positions match TRBD2. Germline V lookup: CDR1 MNHNY, CDR2 SVGAGI (reference sequence). CDR3 size: 16 residues. J lost 1 base, V lost 4 bases, and 10 bases had no gene match. The CDR3 DNA follows: TGTGCCAGCAGTTCCTATGGACTAGAATCTTCCTACGAGCAGTACTTC. As protein: CASSSYGLESSYEQYF.

This sequence joins TRBV11-2 and TRBJ1-1; D might be TRBD1 (6 bases). Germline values: CDR1 SGHAT, CDR2 FQNNGV. V shed 6 bases and J shed 5 bases, with 19 bases lying between them. CDR3 size: 15 residues. The CDR3 DNA reads as TGTGCCAGCAGACCCCGGGGGGCAGGACGGACTGAAGCTTTCTTT. Its protein is CASRPRGAGRTEAFF.

A few counts support this clonotype. The rearrangement joins TRBV5-1 to TRBJ2-1, with D possibly being TRBD2 (5 bases). The germline V and J ends were trimmed by 6 bases and 6 bases, with 16 bases remaining between them. Germline V gives CDR1 SGHRS, CDR2 YFSETQ. This CDR3 has 14 residues. The CDR3: CASILGGSSNEQFF. The CDR3 DNA reads TGCGCCAGCATCCTCGGAGGTTCTAGCAATGAGCAGTTCTTC.

This clonotype was detected a few times. The chain has TRBV6-6 and TRBJ1-2; 8 positions agree with TRBD1. CDR1 is MNHNY and CDR2 is SVGAGI in the germline V gene (reference sequence). The V gene end was trimmed by 7 bases and the J gene end by 5 bases; junction bases not matched to a gene: 6. This CDR3 comprises 13 residues. The CDR3, as DNA: TGTGCCAGCAAGACAGGGGAGGGTTATGGCTACACCTTC. Translating it yields CASKTGEGYGYTF.

The chain employs TRBV10-3 and TRBJ2-7; 13 bases line up with TRBD2. V dropped 5 bases and J dropped 3; count of bases not matched to a gene: 4. The CDR3 length is 15 residues. The V gene's germline CDR1 is ENHRY and CDR2 SYGVKD. CDR3 coding DNA: TGTGCCATCAGTCAGGGACTAGCGGGGAACTACGAGCAGTACTTC. The encoded protein is CAISQGLAGNYEQYF.

This chain uses TRBV27 with TRBJ2-7; 10 positions match TRBD2. CDR3 length equals 15 residues. Germline V gene data show CDR1 as MNHEY and CDR2 as SMNVEV (reference sequence). V shed 4 bases and J 6 bases; nucleotides not matched to a gene: 9. CDR3 residues: CASSSLAGVGGEQYF. The CDR3 nucleotides are TGTGCCAGCAGTTCGCTAGCGGGGGTCGGTGGCGAGCAGTACTTC.

This clonotype was counted a few times. This sequence joins TRBV7-6 and TRBJ2-7, with a tentative D call TRBD1 (6 bases). The CDR3 spans 18 residues. In germline, CDR1 is SGHVS, CDR2 FNYEAQ. V was cut by 0 bases and J by 2 bases, with 20 bases left in between. The CDR3 DNA reads as TGTGCCAGCAGCTTAGCTTATTCTCTGGACAGTGGGCCCTACGAGCAGTACTTC. Protein product: CASSLAYSLDSGPYEQYF.

V usage is TRBV29-1 and J usage is TRBJ2-3; D is perhaps TRBD2 (5 bases). Germline CDR1 reads SQVTM; CDR2 reads ANQGSEA. The CDR3 extends over 13 amino acids. CDR3 in DNA: TGCACCGCTCGGCGGGTGAGCACAGATACGCAGTATTTT. Amino acid sequence: CTARRVSTDTQYF.

The rearrangement uses TRBV11-2 and TRBJ1-2; D remains unclear. From germline, CDR1 is SGHAT and CDR2 FQNNGV. This CDR3 spans 11 amino acids. The V end lost 5 bases, the J end lost 8 bases, and 9 bases lay between the germline ends. The CDR3 loop is CASSPSLGYTF. The CDR3 DNA is TGTGCCAGCAGCCCCTCGCTGGGCTACACCTTC.